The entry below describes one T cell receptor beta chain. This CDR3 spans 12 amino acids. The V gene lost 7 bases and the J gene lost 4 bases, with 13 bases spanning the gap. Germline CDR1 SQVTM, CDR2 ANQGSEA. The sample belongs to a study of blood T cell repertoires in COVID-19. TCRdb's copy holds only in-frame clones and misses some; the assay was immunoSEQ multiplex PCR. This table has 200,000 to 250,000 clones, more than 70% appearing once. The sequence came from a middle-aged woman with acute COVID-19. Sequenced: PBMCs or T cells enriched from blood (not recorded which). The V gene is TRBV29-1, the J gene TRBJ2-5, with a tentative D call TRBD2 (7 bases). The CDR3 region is CSDRRGAETQYF. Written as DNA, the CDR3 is TGCAGCGATCGTCGGGGGGCAGAGACCCAGTACTTC. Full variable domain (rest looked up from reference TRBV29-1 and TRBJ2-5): SAVISQKPSRDICQRGTSLTIQCQVDSQVTMMFWYRQQPGQSLTLIATANQGSEATYESGFVIDKFPISRPNLTFSTLTVSNMSPEDSSIYLCSDRRGAETQYFGPGTRLLVL.